The clone carrying this T cell receptor beta chain was seen just once. Profiled with immunoSEQ multiplex PCR; TCRdb holds only in-frame clones, not every one. The data show just over 50,000 clones, 70% to 90% seen once. This entry is derived from a study of PD-L1 blockade in urothelial cancer. Study context: About 90% of the roughly 29 patients comprised males who had bladder-origin urothelial cancer.

From germline, CDR1 is SGHNT and CDR2 YENEEA. CDR3 length: 17 amino acids. V gave up 2 bases and J gave up 6 bases; unmatched junction bases: 12. Each patient's cancer was a locally advanced or metastatic urothelial carcinoma. The source material was PBMCs, sampled around atezolizumab (anti-PD-L1) treatment. This chain links TRBV11-3 with TRBJ2-3, with 9 bases fitting TRBD2. The TCR was taken from a man in his fifties or sixties with urothelial cancer. CDR3 sequence reads: CASSLSPSRGGSDTQYF. The DNA of the CDR3 is TGTGCCAGCAGCTTATCCCCTTCGCGGGGGGGCTCGGATACGCAGTATTTT. Full variable domain (remainder filled in from reference TRBV11-3 and TRBJ2-3): EAGVVQSPRYKIIEKKQPVAFWCNPISGHNTLYWYLQNLGQGPELLIRYENEEAVDDSQLPKDRFSAERLKGVDSTLKIQPAELGDSAVYLCASSLSPSRGGSDTQYFGPGTRLTVL.